The clone carrying this T cell receptor (beta chain) was counted many times. The target antigen is unknown. The sample comes from a study of Graves' ophthalmopathy and Graves' hyperthyroidism. Findings of the study overall: Ophthalmopathy could be told apart from stable hyperthyroidism by a 13-signature model (87.88% sensitivity, about 81% specificity).

Using RNA transcripts, the TCR beta CDR3 regions were amplified. After a first-round RT-PCR with HTBI primers, a second-round multiplex PCR was run. MiXCR, run by TCRdb on the multiplex PCR reads, gives a single entry per CDR3 protein. The sample records fewer than 650,000 distinct CDR3 sequences, approximately 22% being singletons. Losses at the gene ends were 2 bases for V and 0 bases for J; bases not matched to a gene: 8. Germline lookup yields CDR1 SGHRS and CDR2 YFSETQ. The CDR3 length is 17 residues. The receptor was derived from a woman aged 18-29 years with stable Graves' hyperthyroidism. Some clones in this sample may be carry-over from other donors' samples. The chain couples TRBV5-1 to TRBJ1-2; 9 bases align to TRBD1. Sequenced material: peripheral blood. The CDR3 protein is CASSFPPGQGSNYGYTF. The CDR3 coding sequence is TGCGCCAGCAGCTTTCCACCGGGACAGGGATCTAACTATGGCTACACCTTC.